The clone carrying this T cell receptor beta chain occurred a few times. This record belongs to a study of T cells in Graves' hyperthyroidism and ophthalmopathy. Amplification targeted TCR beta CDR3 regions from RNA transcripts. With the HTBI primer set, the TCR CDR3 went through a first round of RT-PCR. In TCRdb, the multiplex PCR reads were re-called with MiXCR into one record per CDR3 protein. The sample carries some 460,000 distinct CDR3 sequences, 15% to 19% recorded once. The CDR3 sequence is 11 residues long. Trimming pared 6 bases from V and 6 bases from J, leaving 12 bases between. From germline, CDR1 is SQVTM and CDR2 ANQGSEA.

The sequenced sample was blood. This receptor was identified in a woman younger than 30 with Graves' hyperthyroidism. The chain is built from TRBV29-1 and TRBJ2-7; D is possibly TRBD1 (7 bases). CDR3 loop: CSVRDSGEQYF. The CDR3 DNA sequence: TGCAGCGTGCGGGACAGCGGCGAGCAGTACTTC.